Listed below are T cell receptor beta chains from one sample, sequenced in a study of blood T cell repertoires in COVID-19. TCRdb keeps only in-frame clones here, not all; method: immunoSEQ multiplex PCR. The sample holds approximately 46,000 clones, about nine tenths seen once. Material for sequencing was peripheral blood. All receptors derive from a man aged 55 to 70 with active or convalescent COVID-19. Each CDR3 is given with its conserved first and last residue. A D gene is named only where the DNA matches it firmly. Size tells how often a clone was seen (once, few, many) or the class of an expanded clone, and some rows leave it out.

>NA|TRBV28|NA|12|TRBJ2-4
CASSFAGSAPDF
TGTGCCAGCAGTTTCGCCGGGTCGGCCCCCGACTTC
>TRBD2|TRBV27|NA|14|TRBJ2-3
CTNGTSILVDTQYF
TGTACGAATGGGACTAGCATATTGGTGGATACGCAGTATTTT
>TRBD1|TRBV6-5|once|13|TRBJ2-5
CASSLQGAQTQYF
TGTGCCAGCAGCTTGCAGGGGGCGCAGACCCAGTACTTC
>NA|TRBV19|NA|14|TRBJ2-7
CASSNPQGSYEQYF
TGTGCCAGTAGTAACCCACAGGGTTCCTACGAGCAGTACTTC
>TRBD1|TRBV6-5|NA|15|TRBJ1-4
CASSLRTGLNEKLFF
TGTGCCAGCAGTCTCCGGACAGGCTTAAATGAAAAACTGTTTTTT
>TRBD2|TRBV5-4|NA|19|TRBJ2-1
CASSFGASGGAPSYNEQFF
TGTGCCAGCAGCTTTGGGGCTAGCGGGGGGGCCCCCTCCTACAATGAGCAGTTCTTC
>NA|TRBV3-1/TRBV3-2|NA|14|TRBJ2-5
CASSQAQGSETQYF
TGTGCCAGCAGCCAAGCCCAGGGATCGGAGACCCAGTACTTC
>TRBD1|TRBV30|NA|13|TRBJ1-5
CAWTNRGGQPQHF
TGTGCCTGGACGAACAGGGGAGGTCAGCCCCAGCATTTT
>NA|TRBV28|NA|12|TRBJ1-1
CASSLFGSRAFF
TGTGCCAGCAGTTTATTCGGGAGTAGGGCTTTCTTT
>NA|TRBV27|NA|15|TRBJ2-7
CASAATVEASYEQYF
TGTGCCAGCGCCGCCACGGTGGAGGCTTCCTACGAGCAGTACTTC